This TCR beta chain was captured by sequencing in a study of cytomegalovirus exposure and HLA in healthy donors. Study information: Researchers previously reported finding just under 120 million unique TCR beta sequences from 150 million to 200 million T cells. Of all 398 donors who were genotyped, around 82% belonged to the Caucasian-associated ancestry cluster.

Primers: 60 Vbeta forward and 13 Jbeta reverse. Measured with immunoSEQ multiplex PCR; TCRdb has only the in-frame clones, and not every one. Of 140,000 or so clones in the sample, over 80% were seen once. On this clone: Its antigen is not known.

The study, taken as a whole, reports: Most sequenced TCRs were rare (though some public TCRs occurred in many donors). According to a later analysis, donors in an Asian-associated ancestry cluster reportedly had fewer N-insertions than the roughly 660-donor mean.

This CDR3 region has 16 residues. CDR1 is LNHNV, CDR2 YYDKDF, per germline (reference sequence). The V gene end was trimmed by 5 bases and the J gene end by 5 bases; junction bases not matched to a gene: 5. Sequencing was done on a sample of PBMCs. This receptor was identified in a woman aged 25 to 39 in good health and CMV-seronegative. The rearrangement links TRBV15 to TRBJ2-3; TRBD2 aligns across 15 bases. The CDR3 nucleotides read TGTGCCACCAGCCTAGGACTAGCGGGGGGGCAAGATACGCAGTATTTT. It specifies CATSLGLAGGQDTQYF.